The 23 T cell receptor beta chains reported below all come from one sample, sequenced in a study of blood T cells in healthy people across ages. A second about 7 to 11 cycle PCR used barcoded and J-beta primers. Each CDR3 protein gets one entry after TCRdb re-called the 5' RACE reads with MiXCR. Found here are roughly 1,500,000 distinct CDR3 sequences, 42% of them singletons; the top ten hold roughly 7.9%. The sample was blood. Every receptor here comes from a woman aged 18 to 35 in good health.

This chain uses TRBV20-1 with TRBJ2-1; 10 nucleotides align to TRBD2. The CDR3 spans 14 residues. CDR1 is DFQATT, CDR2 SNEGSKA, per germline (reference sequence). Trimming took 4 bases from V and 8 from J; bases not matched to a gene: 8. The chain's CDR3 is CSAKSGGARDEQFF. CDR3 nucleotide sequence: TGCAGTGCTAAAAGCGGGGGGGCCAGGGATGAGCAGTTCTTC.

The rearrangement uses TRBV7-9 and TRBJ1-2, with D maybe TRBD1 (6 bases). Germline V lookup: CDR1 SEHNR, CDR2 FQNEAQ (reference sequence). V was trimmed by 2 bases and J by 2 bases, leaving 9 bases between them. This CDR3 has 14 amino acids. The chain's CDR3 is CASSLQQGNYGYTF. The CDR3 region has the DNA TGTGCCAGCAGCTTACAACAGGGCAACTATGGCTACACCTTC.

The chain couples TRBV7-9 to TRBJ1-2, with D uncertain. This CDR3 contains 16 residues. CDR1 is SEHNR and CDR2 is FQNEAQ in the germline V gene (reference sequence). With 1 base removed from V and 7 bases from J, the gap between germline ends came to 19 bases. CDR3 amino acids: CASSLESARYTVGYTF. The CDR3 nucleotides read TGTGCCAGCAGCTTAGAATCGGCCAGATACACGGTTGGCTACACCTTC. Full variable domain (outside the CDR3, taken from reference TRBV7-9 and TRBJ1-2): DTGVSQNPRHKITKRGQNVTFRCDPISEHNRLYWYRQTLGQGPEFLTYFQNEAQLEKSRLLSDRFSAERPKGSFSTLEIQRTEQGDSAMYLCASSLESARYTVGYTFGSGTRLTVV.

This clonotype was detected a few times. This chain joins TRBV9 and TRBJ2-1; the D call may be TRBD1 or TRBD2 (5 bases each). The ends were cut back, 3 bases at V and 6 bases at J, with 13 bases in the middle. The CDR3 has 14 amino acids. The germline gives CDR1 SGDLS, CDR2 YYNGEE. The CDR3 DNA is TGTGCCAGCAGCGGGTGGGGGAGCGTCAATGAGCAGTTCTTC. It is translated as CASSGWGSVNEQFF.

The chain links TRBV7-6 to TRBJ2-1; TRBD2 aligns across 8 bases. Trimming at V came to 1 base and at J to 3 bases, leaving 5 bases not matched to a gene. The germline gives CDR1 SGHVS, CDR2 FNYEAQ. The CDR3 is 16 residues long. CDR3 loop: CASSLVSLAGYNEQFF. DNA for the CDR3: TGTGCCAGCAGCTTAGTAAGTCTAGCGGGCTACAATGAGCAGTTCTTC.

This clonotype occurred a few times. The V and J genes are TRBV6-1 and TRBJ1-5; D unclear. The CDR3 totals 13 residues. CDR1 is MNHNS, CDR2 SASEGT, per germline. V was clipped by 2 bases and J by 9 bases, with 11 bases between them. The CDR3 coding sequence is TGTGCCAGCAGTGAAACAGATCCTGCGCCCCAGCATTTT. Its protein product is CASSETDPAPQHF.

This clonotype was counted at least ten times. The rearrangement joins TRBV7-9 to TRBJ2-3; tentatively, D is TRBD2 (6 bases). V lost 3 bases, J lost 1 base, and 17 bases lay in between. From germline, CDR1 is SEHNR and CDR2 FQNEAQ (reference sequence). CDR3 length: 17 amino acids. DNA of the CDR3: TGTGCCAGCAGCTTGTCCGATAGCGGATCGGGCACAGATACGCAGTATTTT. This codes for CASSLSDSGSGTDTQYF.

The rearrangement uses TRBV7-9 and TRBJ1-4; D gene uncertain. Germline V gene sequence: CDR1 SEHNR, CDR2 FQNEAQ (reference sequence). Trimming shortened V by 3 bases and J by 6 bases, and 20 bases separated the two germline ends. The CDR3 loop spans 17 amino acids. This CDR3 reads CASSFDRQDFSDEKLFF. The CDR3, as DNA: TGTGCCAGCAGCTTTGATCGCCAGGACTTCTCAGATGAAAAACTGTTTTTT.

This clonotype showed up just a few times. J is TRBJ2-5 and V is TRBV5-1, with 9 bases fitting TRBD1. CDR3 length: 15 residues. The germline V gene has CDR1 SGHRS and CDR2 YFSETQ. V gave up 0 bases and J gave up 3 bases; unmatched junction bases: 3. The CDR3 loop reads CASSLEGTGKETQYF. The CDR3 DNA reads as TGCGCCAGCAGCTTGGAAGGGACAGGGAAAGAGACCCAGTACTTC.

The sample holds one count of this clonotype. Here the CDR3 reads CASSQTPTGANYGYTF. For the CDR3, the DNA is TGTGCCAGCAGCCAAACGCCGACAGGGGCTAACTATGGCTACACCTTC. The rearrangement uses TRBV14 and TRBJ1-2; 8 nucleotides agree with TRBD1. The CDR3 contains 16 residues. The junction had 5 bases not matched to a gene; V was cut back by 2 bases and J by 0 bases. The germline CDR1 and CDR2 sequences are SGHDN and FVKESK.

The chain combines TRBV7-9 with TRBJ1-2; 12 bases match TRBD1. The CDR3 contains 18 residues. V trimming: 2 bases; J trimming: 0 bases; junction bases outside the gene matches: 7. Per germline, CDR1 SEHNR and CDR2 FQNEAQ (reference sequence). CDR3 nucleotide sequence: TGTGCCAGCAGCTTAATTCCGGGACAGGGGGCTTCTAACTATGGCTACACCTTC. Translated: CASSLIPGQGASNYGYTF.

V is TRBV4-1 and J is TRBJ2-7, with 8 bases fitting TRBD2. Germline V lookup: CDR1 MGHRA, CDR2 YSYEKL. The CDR3 totals 16 residues. J lost 5 bases, V lost 1 base, and 10 bases had no gene match. Here the CDR3 DNA reads TGCGCCAGCAGCCAAGTCAGTAGCGGGGTTCCCAACGAGCAGTACTTC. This translates into CASSQVSSGVPNEQYF.

The CDR3 sequence is CSATDGGWDGYTF. CDR3 nucleotide sequence: TGCAGTGCTACCGACGGGGGGTGGGATGGCTACACCTTC. The genes are TRBV20-1 and TRBJ1-2; D is possibly TRBD1 (5 bases). This CDR3 has 13 amino acids. CDR1 DFQATT and CDR2 SNEGSKA come from the germline V gene (reference sequence). Trimming removed 4 bases from V and 6 bases from J, with 15 bases in between.

The chain has TRBV20-1 and TRBJ2-3; D perhaps matches TRBD2 (5 bases). Trimming removed 0 bases at V and 3 bases at J, with 19 bases between. The CDR3 has 17 residues. The V gene's germline CDR1 is DFQATT and CDR2 SNEGSKA (reference sequence). The chain's CDR3 is CSARDLFTGLRTDTQYF. For the CDR3, the DNA is TGCAGTGCTAGAGATCTATTCACGGGGTTGAGGACAGATACGCAGTATTTT.

V is TRBV11-2 and J is TRBJ2-1, with D perhaps matching TRBD1 (6 bases). The CDR3 sequence is 14 residues long. V shed 2 bases and J shed 7 bases, with 12 bases lying between them. Per germline, CDR1 SGHAT and CDR2 FQNNGV. The CDR3 nucleotides read TGTGCCAGCAGCTTATGGGGGCTTGGGAATGAGCAGTTCTTC. Residues: CASSLWGLGNEQFF.

For this clonotype: Being one base from a much bigger clone, this may be a read error. The chain employs TRBV9 and TRBJ2-5, with D possibly matching TRBD1 (5 bases). CDR3 size: 15 residues. Germline loops: CDR1 SGDLS, CDR2 YYNGEE. Trimming cost V 0 bases and J 2 bases, with 11 bases left between them. The chain's CDR3 is CASSVDQGMQETQYF. The CDR3 DNA follows: TGTGCCAGCAGCGTAGACCAGGGTATGCAAGAGACCCAGTACTTC.

The CDR3 sequence: CATSSKDRGYLSGQETQYF. In DNA, the CDR3 is TGTGCCACCAGCAGTAAAGACAGGGGGTATCTTTCGGGGCAAGAGACCCAGTACTTC. The J gene is TRBJ2-5, the V gene TRBV15, with 9 bases lining up with TRBD1. The V gene end was trimmed by 3 bases and the J gene end by 2 bases; junction bases not matched to a gene: 16. This CDR3 region has 19 residues. CDR1 and CDR2 (germline): LNHNV, YYDKDF (reference sequence).

The chain is built from TRBV12-3 or TRBV12-4 and TRBJ2-5; TRBD2 matches at 7 bases. After removal of 4 bases from V and 1 base from J, the junction contained 9 bases not matched to a gene. The CDR3 runs 16 residues. The CDR3 reads CASSWLAGRPQETQYF. The CDR3 DNA follows: TGTGCCAGCAGTTGGTTAGCGGGCAGACCCCAAGAGACCCAGTACTTC.

The chain links TRBV5-5 to TRBJ2-3; D call uncertain. There are 15 residues in the CDR3. Germline-derived CDR1 and CDR2 are SGHKS and YYEKEE (reference sequence). The germline V and J ends were trimmed by 3 bases and 0 bases, with 11 bases remaining between them. The CDR3, as DNA: TGTGCCAGCAGCTCGGCTGTAGCTAGCACAGATACGCAGTATTTT. This gives the protein CASSSAVASTDTQYF.

The chain is built from TRBV13 and TRBJ1-3, with D maybe TRBD1 (5 bases). This CDR3 contains 16 residues. CDR1 and CDR2 (germline): PRHDT, FYEKMQ (reference sequence). V was cut by 5 bases and J by 3 bases, with 17 bases left in between. CDR3 nucleotide sequence: TGTGCCAGCAGCCCCGCTTGGGCAACAGGTGGAAACACCATATATTTT. Translation: CASSPAWATGGNTIYF.

This clonotype was recorded many times. This chain uses TRBV18 with TRBJ2-5; D not certain. CDR1 is KGHSH, CDR2 LQKENI, per germline. V was shortened by 1 base and J by 2 bases, with 2 bases between the two germline ends. The CDR3 is 12 amino acids. In nucleotides, the CDR3 is TGTGCCAGCTCACCACAGCAAGAGACCCAGTACTTC. It translates to CASSPQQETQYF.

This rearrangement joins TRBV12-3 or TRBV12-4 to TRBJ2-3, with 7 bases that match TRBD1. The ends lost 5 bases at V and 11 bases at J; junction bases unmatched: 13. The length of the CDR3 is 14 residues. The CDR3 region is CASSPTGTTDVQYF. The CDR3 DNA follows: TGTGCCAGCAGTCCGACAGGGACAACAGATGTGCAGTATTTT.

CDR3 sequence: CASRPGTVSSYNEQYF. The CDR3 DNA sequence: TGCGCCAGCAGACCCGGGACAGTGAGCTCCTACAATGAGCAGTACTTC. The chain joins TRBV4-1 to TRBJ2-1; the match to TRBD1 covers 7 bases. The DNA end favors TRBJ2-7, so the J call may be wrong. There are 16 residues in the CDR3. Germline values: CDR1 MGHRA, CDR2 YSYEKL.